This T cell receptor (beta chain) was sequenced for a study of blood T cell repertoires in COVID-19. The CDR3 runs 12 residues. The V gene lost 5 bases and the J gene lost 2 bases, with 5 bases spanning the gap. Germline-derived CDR1 and CDR2 are LNHDA and SQIVND (reference sequence). Study processing details: Nucleated cell number was recorded as an estimate derived from reference gene primer amplification. Sequencing was performed with immunoSEQ multiplex PCR; in TCRdb, only in-frame clones are kept and a portion is missing. From that table come the V and J calls and clone size; the DNA was used to work out D and trimming. This sample has over 150,000 clones, with almost 85% found just once.

The chain recombines TRBV19 with TRBJ2-3; D gene ambiguous. Sample: peripheral blood. This TCR derives from a woman at least 80 years old with COVID-19, enrolled during active disease. The CDR3 DNA reads TGTGCCAGTAGTGGGCCCACAGATACGCAGTATTTT. Its translation is CASSGPTDTQYF. Supplemented by reference TRBV19 and TRBJ2-3, the full variable domain reads DGGITQSPKYLFRKEGQNVTLSCEQNLNHDAMYWYRQDPGQGLRLIYYSQIVNDFQKGDIAEGYSVSREKKESFPLTVTSAQKNPTAFYLCASSGPTDTQYFGPGTRLTVL.